The rows below give T cell receptor beta chains drawn from one sample of a study of tumor-infiltrating lymphocytes in primary liver carcinoma. TCRdb used MiXCR to reprocess the multiplex PCR reads, holding one entry per CDR3 protein. The sample comprises over 45,000 distinct CDR3 sequences, over 65% of which are singletons, and approximately 31% rests with the top ten. Sequencing was performed on liver tumor tissue from sampling region 5. The receptors originated from a man in his forties with primary liver carcinoma and hepatitis B virus infection. Both conserved end residues are part of each CDR3. The D gene is left open where the match is weak. Size is stated for part of the rows, as once, few or many counts, or as a class when the clone is expanded.

clone_size,d_call,j_call,v_call,cdr3_aa,cdr3_nt
NA,NA,TRBJ2-7,TRBV4-1,CTSSPDRSSRPYEQYF,TGCACTAGCAGCCCCGACCGGTCGAGCAGACCTTACGAGCAGTACTTC
NA,TRBD2,TRBJ2-1,TRBV11-3,CASSYQTSGSEDEQFF,TGTGCCAGCAGCTACCAAACTAGCGGGAGTGAGGATGAGCAGTTCTTC
few,NA,TRBJ1-5,TRBV11-2,CASSLVGVTGSNHPQHF,TGTGCCAGCAGCTTAGTAGGGGTAACAGGGAGCAATCACCCCCAGCATTTT
NA,TRBD1,TRBJ2-6,TRBV6-5,CASSLWTGVSAGANVLTF,TGTGCCAGCAGTCTTTGGACAGGGGTGAGTGCTGGGGCCAACGTCCTGACTTTC
few,NA,TRBJ1-5,TRBV6-2/TRBV6-3,CASSLGQPQHF,TGTGCCAGCAGCTTGGGGCAGCCCCAGCATTTT
NA,NA,TRBJ2-2,TRBV6-5,CASRASEGRRELFF,TGTGCCAGCAGAGCCAGTGAAGGTCGGAGGGAGCTGTTTTTT
NA,TRBD1,TRBJ1-5,TRBV6-6,CPGQTGEGQPQHF,TGTCCCGGTCAAACAGGGGAGGGTCAGCCCCAGCATTTT
NA,TRBD1,TRBJ2-2,TRBV11-2,CASGFDRDRVGTGELFF,TGTGCCAGCGGCTTTGATCGGGACAGGGTCGGCACTGGGGAACTGTTTTTT
NA,NA,TRBJ1-2,TRBV29-1,CSAEAPGVGGYTF,TGTAGCGCTGAAGCACCAGGGGTTGGTGGCTACACCTTC
once,NA,TRBJ2-5,TRBV5-1,CASTIVGETQYF,TGCGCCAGCACCATAGTAGGGGAGACCCAGTACTTC
NA,TRBD1,TRBJ2-7,TRBV11-1,CASSLRQGIFGEQYF,TGTGCCAGCAGCCTTAGACAGGGAATATTTGGCGAGCAGTACTTC
many,NA,TRBJ2-1,TRBV29-1,CSVEDHGRAQFF,TGCAGCGTTGAAGATCACGGCCGTGCGCAGTTCTTC
NA,TRBD2,TRBJ2-2,TRBV11-2,CASSPLAGGPRAGEPFF,TGTGCCAGCAGCCCGTTAGCGGGTGGGCCGAGGGCGGGGGAGCCGTTTTTT
NA,NA,TRBJ2-5,TRBV7-8,CVSSLVAYKETQYF,TGTGTCAGCAGCTTAGTAGCGTACAAAGAGACCCAGTACTTC
NA,TRBD2,TRBJ2-5,TRBV20-1,CSARAGGEETQYF,TGCAGTGCTAGAGCGGGAGGGGAGGAGACCCAGTACTTC
NA,NA,TRBJ1-6,TRBV11-2,CANSLQRANSPLHF,TGTGCCAACAGTTTACAGAGGGCGAATTCACCCCTCCACTTT
few,TRBD2,TRBJ2-3,TRBV6-4,CASSEVAGAADTQYF,TGTGCCAGCAGTGAAGTAGCGGGAGCGGCAGATACGCAGTATTTT
NA,TRBD2,TRBJ2-1,TRBV11-2,CASSFRVAGDFNEQFF,TGTGCCAGTAGCTTTCGAGTAGCGGGAGATTTCAACGAGCAGTTCTTC
NA,NA,TRBJ2-1,TRBV29-1,CRVPLPLSNEQFF,TGCAGAGTTCCACTGCCCCTGAGTAATGAGCAGTTCTTC
many,NA,TRBJ1-5,TRBV10-1,CASSEGHQPQHF,TGCGCCAGCAGTGAGGGACATCAGCCCCAGCATTTT
NA,NA,TRBJ2-7,TRBV6-1,CASSQWYHEQYF,TGTGCCAGCAGTCAGTGGTACCACGAGCAGTACTTT
NA,NA,TRBJ1-1,TRBV28,CASHSWRLNTEAFF,TGTGCCAGTCACAGCTGGAGGTTGAACACTGAAGCTTTCTTT
medium-sized,NA,TRBJ1-6,TRBV6-6,CAGRSSYNSPLHF,TGTGCCGGTCGGAGCTCCTATAATTCACCCCTCCACTTT
many,NA,TRBJ2-6,TRBV29-1,CNVEIRTGRALLANVLTF,TGCAACGTTGAAATCCGGACGGGGCGGGCTCTGTTGGCCAACGTCCTGACTTTC
NA,NA,TRBJ1-2,TRBV2,CASSGSIAGYGYTF,TGTGCCAGCAGTGGTTCGATAGCGGGCTATGGCTACACCTTC
NA,NA,TRBJ1-5,TRBV29-1,CNVVHHTQHF,TGCAACGTTGTTCATCATACGCAGCATTTT
NA,NA,TRBJ2-5,TRBV12-5,CGSGLAGETQHF,TGTGGTAGTGGTTTGGCCGGGGAGACCCAGCACTTC
NA,NA,TRBJ2-2,TRBV14,CASRRIGSVTRELFF,TGTGCCAGCAGACGGATAGGGTCGGTAACCCGGGAGCTGTTTTTT
NA,TRBD1,TRBJ2-2,TRBV5-1,CASNLAGTGTGELFF,TGCGCCAGCAACTTGGCCGGGACAGGAACTGGGGAGCTGTTTTTT
once,TRBD1,TRBJ1-1,TRBV7-9,CASSIRQGATEAFF,TGTGCCAGCAGCATACGACAGGGAGCCACTGAAGCTTTCTTT
NA,TRBD1,TRBJ1-6,TRBV6-6,CASIYTTGEDSPLHF,TGTGCAAGCATTTACACGACAGGGGAGGATTCACCCCTCCACTTT
NA,NA,TRBJ2-3,TRBV5-5,CASSPYRLSDTQYF,TGTGCCAGCAGCCCCTATCGGCTCTCCGATACGCAATATTTT
NA,TRBD1,TRBJ2-5,TRBV7-8,CATSPRTGQEIQYF,TGTGCCACCAGCCCTCGGACAGGGCAAGAGATCCAGTACTTC
once,TRBD2,TRBJ2-3,TRBV6-5,CATSILGTSGTDTQYF,TGTGCCACCAGTATCCTCGGGACTAGCGGCACGGATACGCAGTATTTT
NA,NA,TRBJ1-1,TRBV6-1,CASSESFAIPRTEAFF,TGTGCCAGCAGTGAATCTTTCGCCATCCCAAGAACTGAAGCTTTCTTT
NA,NA,TRBJ2-7,TRBV7-9,CASSPPGTAGGEQYF,TGTGCCAGCAGCCCCCCCGGGACTGCCGGCGGGGAGCAGTACTTC
NA,NA,TRBJ2-1,TRBV10-2,CASRLTTGSSYNEQFF,TGCGCTAGTAGACTCACTACCGGGAGCTCCTACAATGAGCAGTTCTTC
NA,NA,TRBJ2-7,TRBV6-6,CAVGEQQHFYEQYF,TGTGCCGTCGGGGAACAACAACATTTCTACGAGCAGTACTTC
many,NA,TRBJ2-5,TRBV6-1,CASTPLSFQETQYF,TGTGCCAGCACCCCATTGTCGTTCCAAGAGACCCAGTACTTC
NA,TRBD1,TRBJ2-7,TRBV12-3/TRBV12-4,CASSSSPGTGYSCEQYF,TGTGCCAGCAGTTCATCCCCCGGGACAGGGTATTCCTGCGAGCAGTACTTC
NA,NA,TRBJ2-7,TRBV29-1,CSVGCGAPHEQYF,TGCAGCGTTGGATGCGGTGCGCCCCACGAGCAGTACTTC
NA,TRBD1,TRBJ2-7,TRBV12-3/TRBV12-4,CASSATGASGNFEQYF,TGTGCCAGCAGTGCCACAGGGGCCTCAGGCAACTTCGAGCAGTACTTC
NA,NA,TRBJ2-1,TRBV11-2,CASFNRQGHNEQFF,TGTGCCAGCTTCAACAGGCAGGGTCACAATGAGCAGTTCTTC
NA,TRBD2,TRBJ2-3,TRBV29-1,CSVLLARGPDTQYF,TGCAGCGTCCTACTAGCGCGGGGCCCAGATACGCAGTATTTT
NA,TRBD1,TRBJ2-1,TRBV6-5,CAYSPLIPGQGYNEQFF,TGTGCCTACAGTCCCCTTATCCCAGGACAGGGCTACAATGAGCAGTTCTTC
many,TRBD2,TRBJ2-2,TRBV6-6,CASSRFHGTTNTGELFF,TGTGCCAGCAGTCGATTCCACGGGACTACGAACACCGGGGAGCTGTTTTTT